This T cell receptor (beta chain) was identified in a study of resident and recirculating memory T cells in vitiligo. For the study at large: Samples were epidermis from two lesional and two nonlesional sites, plus PBMCs.

Looked up from germline, CDR1 is SNHLY and CDR2 is FYNNEI. This CDR3 has 13 residues. Trimming removed 3 bases from V and 13 bases from J, with 13 bases in between. Assay: immunoSEQ multiplex PCR; the TCRdb copy retains only in-frame clones and omits some. The sample carries 35,000 to 45,000 clones, around 90% recorded once. This sequence joins TRBV2 and TRBJ1-6; D ambiguous. The clonotype was recovered from a male donor with vitiligo. The specimen was blood. CDR3 in amino acids: CASSDYRANPLHF. CDR3 in DNA: TGTGCCAGCAGTGACTACCGCGCAAATCCCCTCCACTTT.